The sequence of this T cell receptor (beta chain) was determined in a study of CD4 T cells in relation to SARS-CoV-2 and coronaviruses. This CDR3 contains 15 residues. The V segment lost 4 bases and the J segment 3 bases; nucleotides outside the gene matches: 7. The germline gives CDR1 SGHRS, CDR2 YFSETQ. The study's findings and limits: According to naive versus memory sequencing, detected responses are memory recall, not newly primed. No donor gave both pre-pandemic and post-infection samples.

Some clones are missing from TCRdb's copy, which holds only in-frame ones; the method was immunoSEQ multiplex PCR. Here the sample spans more than 50,000 clones, just over 85% being singletons. The unexposed donors gave CD4+ T cells in 2011-2018, prior to COVID-19. CD4 enrichment then naive enrichment separated naive from memory CD4+ cells. Regarding this clone: What it binds is not known.

This chain connects TRBV5-1 to TRBJ2-4; 7 bases are a match to TRBD2. The TCR comes from a human donor in good health. The sequencing input was memory CD4+ T cells from PBMCs. The CDR3 region is CASSGGGVGKNIQYF. The CDR3 nucleotides are TGCGCCAGCAGCGGGGGGGGAGTAGGCAAAAACATTCAGTACTTC.